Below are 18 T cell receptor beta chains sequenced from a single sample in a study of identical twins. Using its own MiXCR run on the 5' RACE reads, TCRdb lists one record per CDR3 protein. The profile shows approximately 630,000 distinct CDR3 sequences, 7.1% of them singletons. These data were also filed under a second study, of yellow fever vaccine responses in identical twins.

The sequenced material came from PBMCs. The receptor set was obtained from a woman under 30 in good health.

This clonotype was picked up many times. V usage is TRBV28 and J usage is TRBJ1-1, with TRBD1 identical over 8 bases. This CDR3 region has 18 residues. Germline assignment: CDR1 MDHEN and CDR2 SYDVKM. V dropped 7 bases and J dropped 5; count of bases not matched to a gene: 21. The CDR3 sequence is CASTTGGVGSGGWTEAFF. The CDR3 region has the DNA TGTGCCAGCACCACAGGGGGTGTTGGTTCAGGGGGCTGGACTGAAGCTTTCTTT.

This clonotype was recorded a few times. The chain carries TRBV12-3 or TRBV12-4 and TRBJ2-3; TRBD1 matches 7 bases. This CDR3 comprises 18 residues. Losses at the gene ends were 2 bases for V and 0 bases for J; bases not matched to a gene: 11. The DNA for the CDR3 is TGTGCCAGCAGTTTAAGGGCACACACAGGGGACAGCACAGATACGCAGTATTTT. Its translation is CASSLRAHTGDSTDTQYF.

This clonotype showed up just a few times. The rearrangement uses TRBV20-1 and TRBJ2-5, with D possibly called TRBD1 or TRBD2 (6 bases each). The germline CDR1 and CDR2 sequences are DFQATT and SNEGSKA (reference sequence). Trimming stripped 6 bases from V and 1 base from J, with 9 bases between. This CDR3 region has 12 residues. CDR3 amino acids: CSAPGAQETQYF. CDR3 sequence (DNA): TGCAGTGCCCCGGGGGCCCAAGAGACCCAGTACTTC.

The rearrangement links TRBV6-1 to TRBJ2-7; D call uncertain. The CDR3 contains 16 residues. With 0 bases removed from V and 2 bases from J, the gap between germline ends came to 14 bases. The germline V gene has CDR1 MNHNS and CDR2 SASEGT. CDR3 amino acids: CASSEAGSPTPYEQYF. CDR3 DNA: TGTGCCAGCAGTGAAGCGGGTTCACCTACTCCCTACGAGCAGTACTTC.

The CDR3 region has the DNA TGCAGCGTTGAAGCCCTAGCGGGGGTGTATGAGCAGTTCTTC. It encodes CSVEALAGVYEQFF. The chain recombines TRBV29-1 with TRBJ2-1, with 10 bases identical to TRBD2. CDR1 SQVTM and CDR2 ANQGSEA come from the germline V gene. This CDR3 contains 14 residues. Trimming at V came to 1 base and at J to 8 bases, leaving 5 bases not matched to a gene.

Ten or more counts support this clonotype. CDR3 DNA sequence: TGCAGTGCTAGATCGGGACAGGGGGCAAATGAGCAGTTCTTC. Amino acid sequence: CSARSGQGANEQFF. The rearrangement joins TRBV20-1 to TRBJ2-1; 12 nucleotides line up with TRBD1. The V and J ends lost 2 bases and 7 bases, in that order; junction bases with no gene match: 3. Germline loops: CDR1 DFQATT, CDR2 SNEGSKA (reference sequence). The CDR3 runs 14 residues.

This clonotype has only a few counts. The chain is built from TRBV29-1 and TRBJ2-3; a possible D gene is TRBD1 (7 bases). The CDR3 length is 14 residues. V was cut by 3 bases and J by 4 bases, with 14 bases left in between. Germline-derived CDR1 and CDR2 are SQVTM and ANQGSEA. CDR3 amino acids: CSVEQGGEADTQYF. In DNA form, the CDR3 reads TGCAGCGTTGAGCAGGGGGGAGAGGCAGATACGCAGTATTTT.

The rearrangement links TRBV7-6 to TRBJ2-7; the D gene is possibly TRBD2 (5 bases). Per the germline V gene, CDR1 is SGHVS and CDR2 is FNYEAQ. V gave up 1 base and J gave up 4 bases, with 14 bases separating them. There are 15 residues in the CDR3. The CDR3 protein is CASSLGAANIYEQYF. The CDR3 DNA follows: TGTGCCAGCAGCTTAGGAGCGGCTAATATTTACGAGCAGTACTTC. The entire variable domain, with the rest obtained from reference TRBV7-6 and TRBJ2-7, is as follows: GAGVSQSPRYKVTKRGQDVALRCDPISGHVSLYWYRQALGQGPEFLTYFNYEAQQDKSGLPNDRFSAERPEGSISTLTIQRTEQRDSAMYRCASSLGAANIYEQYFGPGTRLTVT.

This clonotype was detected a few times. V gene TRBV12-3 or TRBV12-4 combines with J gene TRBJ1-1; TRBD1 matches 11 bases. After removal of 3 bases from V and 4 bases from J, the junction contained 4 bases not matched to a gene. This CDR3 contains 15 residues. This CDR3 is CASSFVGTGGTEAFF. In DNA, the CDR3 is TGTGCCAGCAGTTTTGTTGGGACAGGGGGCACTGAAGCTTTCTTT.

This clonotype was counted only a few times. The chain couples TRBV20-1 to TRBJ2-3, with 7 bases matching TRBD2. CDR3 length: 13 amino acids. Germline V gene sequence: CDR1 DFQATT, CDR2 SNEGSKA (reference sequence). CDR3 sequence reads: CSEGGENTDTQYF. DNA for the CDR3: TGCTCGGAGGGAGGGGAGAACACAGATACGCAGTATTTT.

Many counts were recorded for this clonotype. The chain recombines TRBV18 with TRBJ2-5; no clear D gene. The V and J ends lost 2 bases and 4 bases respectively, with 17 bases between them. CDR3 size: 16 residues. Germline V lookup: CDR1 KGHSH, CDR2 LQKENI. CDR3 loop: CASSPASLAVRETQYF. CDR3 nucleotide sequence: TGTGCCAGCTCACCAGCGAGCTTAGCAGTTCGAGAGACCCAGTACTTC. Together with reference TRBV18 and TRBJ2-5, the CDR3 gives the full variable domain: NAGVMQNPRHLVRRRGQEARLRCSPMKGHSHVYWYRQLPEEGLKFMVYLQKENIIDESGMPKERFSAEFPKEGPSILRIQQVVRGDSAAYFCASSPASLAVRETQYFGPGTRLLVL.

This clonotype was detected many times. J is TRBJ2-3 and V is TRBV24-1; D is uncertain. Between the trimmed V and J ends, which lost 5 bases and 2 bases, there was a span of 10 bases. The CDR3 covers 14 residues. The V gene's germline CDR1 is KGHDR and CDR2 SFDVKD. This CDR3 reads CATSGASLTDTQYF. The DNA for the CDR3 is TGTGCCACCAGTGGGGCGTCACTCACAGATACGCAGTATTTT.

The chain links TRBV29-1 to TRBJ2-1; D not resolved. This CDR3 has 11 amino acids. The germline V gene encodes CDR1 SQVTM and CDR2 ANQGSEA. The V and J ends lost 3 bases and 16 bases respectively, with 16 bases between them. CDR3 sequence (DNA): TGCAGCGTTGATAAGGCATCAGGCACATTCTTC. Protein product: CSVDKASGTFF.

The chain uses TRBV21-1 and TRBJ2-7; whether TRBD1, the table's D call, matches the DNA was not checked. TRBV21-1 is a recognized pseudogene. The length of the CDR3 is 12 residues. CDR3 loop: CASNLDSPEQYV. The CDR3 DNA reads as TGTGCCAGCAACTTGGACAGTCCAGAGCAGTACGTC.

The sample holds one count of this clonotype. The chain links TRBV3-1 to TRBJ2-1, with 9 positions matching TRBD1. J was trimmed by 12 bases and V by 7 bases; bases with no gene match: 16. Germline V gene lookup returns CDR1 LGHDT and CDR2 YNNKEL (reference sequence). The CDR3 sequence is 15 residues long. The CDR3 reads CASTGLPGQGSGQFF. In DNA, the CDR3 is TGTGCCAGCACCGGACTACCGGGACAGGGATCGGGGCAGTTCTTC.

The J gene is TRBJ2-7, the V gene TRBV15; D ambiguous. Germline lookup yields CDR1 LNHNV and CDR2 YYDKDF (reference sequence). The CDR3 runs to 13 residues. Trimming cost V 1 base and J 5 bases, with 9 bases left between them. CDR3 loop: CATSRGSLDEQYV. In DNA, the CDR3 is TGTGCCACCAGCAGAGGATCCCTAGACGAGCAGTACGTC.

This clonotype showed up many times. The CDR3 bases are TGTGCCAGCAGCTTATCGACTAGCGGGAGGAATGAGCAGTTCTTC. Its translation is CASSLSTSGRNEQFF. This chain links TRBV7-3 with TRBJ2-1; TRBD2 aligns across 13 bases. Trimming took 2 bases from V and 7 from J; bases not matched to a gene: 2. The CDR3 sequence is 15 residues long. Per the germline V gene, CDR1 is SGHTA and CDR2 is FQGTGA.

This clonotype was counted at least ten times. CDR3 region: CASSPSAYEQYF. CDR3 in DNA: TGTGCCAGCAGCCCAAGTGCCTACGAGCAGTACTTC. This chain connects TRBV12-3 or TRBV12-4 to TRBJ2-7, with D uncertain. Trimming removed 6 bases at V and 2 bases at J, with 8 bases between. CDR3 length: 12 residues.